Listed below are T cell receptor beta chains from one sample, sequenced in a study of blood T cell repertoires in COVID-19. Generated by immunoSEQ multiplex PCR, the TCRdb table keeps only in-frame clones and is missing some. The repertoire consists of around 120,000 clones, with about 78% occurring once and the leading ten covering 2% to 2.5%. The specimen sequenced was peripheral blood. These receptors were obtained from a man aged 70 or older with acute or convalescent COVID-19. Each CDR3 is given with its conserved first and last residue. D genes are given only for firm matches. Only some rows state a clone size, as once, few, many or a class for expanded clones.

abundance	v_gene	j_gene	d_gene	CDR3nt	CDR3aa
.	TRBV2	TRBJ2-2	TRBD2	TGTGCCAGCAGTGATGCGGGGGGGCGTACCGGGGAGCTGTTTTTT	CASSDAGGRTGELFF
.	TRBV7-9	TRBJ2-5	.	TGTGCCAGCAGCCCCGGGGGGCGGGGTCCGTCCCAAGAGACCCAGTACTTC	CASSPGGRGPSQETQYF
few	TRBV14	TRBJ1-6	.	TGTGCCAGCAGCCTAAGGACAGTAAATTCACCCCTCCACTTT	CASSLRTVNSPLHF
.	TRBV30	TRBJ1-6	.	TGTGCCTGGAGTGCGGGAAGCTCCTATAATTCACCCCTCCACTTT	CAWSAGSSYNSPLHF
.	TRBV7-9	TRBJ1-1	.	TGTGCCAGCAGCCGTAATGCGGGTACTGAAGCTTTCTTT	CASSRNAGTEAFF
.	TRBV11-3	TRBJ2-7	.	TGTGCCAGCAGCTTAGATAGGCAGCGTCTTGTGCAGTACTTC	CASSLDRQRLVQYF
.	TRBV12-5	TRBJ2-1	TRBD1	TGTGCTAGTGGTCCGGGGGACAGGGTTGGGTACAATGAGCAGTTCTTC	CASGPGDRVGYNEQFF
.	TRBV18	TRBJ2-1	TRBD2	TGTGCCAGCTCACCTTCACTAGCGGGGGGCAGGGATGAGCAGTTCTTC	CASSPSLAGGRDEQFF
.	TRBV9	TRBJ1-2	TRBD1	TGTGCCAGCAGCGTAGCCCTTACCGGGACAGGGATATATGGCTACACCTTC	CASSVALTGTGIYGYTF
.	TRBV27	TRBJ1-2	TRBD1	TGTGCCAGCAGCCTACGTTTACAAGCTTGGGGTCTCGACAGGGGAGGCGATGGCTACACCTTC	CASSLRLQAWGLDRGGDGYTF
few	TRBV5-4	TRBJ1-2	TRBD1	TGTGCCAGCAGCTTTGGGGACAGGAACTATGGCTACACCTTC	CASSFGDRNYGYTF
.	TRBV6-2/TRBV6-3	TRBJ1-4	TRBD1	TGTGCCAGCAGCGAAGCGGGACAGGGGAGTGAAAAACTGTTTTTT	CASSEAGQGSEKLFF
.	TRBV6-2/TRBV6-3	TRBJ2-1	.	TGTGCCAGCAGTTTAAATCGAGGCCGCTCAGGGGCCTGGAATGAGCAGTTCTTC	CASSLNRGRSGAWNEQFF
.	TRBV30	TRBJ2-3	TRBD2	TGTGCCTGGAAGCAGCGGGGGTTACCCCTCAAGGTGCAGTATTTT	CAWKQRGLPLKVQYF
.	TRBV5-1	TRBJ1-1	.	TGCGCCAGCAGCTTCCTGCAGATGAACACTGAAGCTTTCTTT	CASSFLQMNTEAFF
.	TRBV7-2	TRBJ2-7	.	TGTGCCAGCAGCTTCCCCGGGAATAAGCAGTACTTC	CASSFPGNKQYF
.	TRBV7-2	TRBJ2-3	TRBD2	TGTGCCAGCAGTTTAGCGGGGGGGCAGATTACAGATACGCAGTATTTT	CASSLAGGQITDTQYF
.	TRBV2	TRBJ2-1	.	TGTGCCAGCACGGGTTTATCGCAGTTCTTC	CASTGLSQFF
.	TRBV7-2	TRBJ2-1	.	TGTGCCAGCAGCTTAGATACACAGAGCTCCTACAATGAGCAGTTCTTC	CASSLDTQSSYNEQFF
.	TRBV5-6	TRBJ2-7	TRBD1	TGTGCCAGCAGCTTGAGGGACAGTAAATCCTACGAGCAGTACTTC	CASSLRDSKSYEQYF
.	TRBV6-5	TRBJ1-4	TRBD1	TGTGCCAGCAGTCCCGGCAACAGGGGTGAAAAACTGTTTTTT	CASSPGNRGEKLFF
.	TRBV5-1	TRBJ1-2	.	TGCGCCAGCAGCTCGGTGGACTATGGCTACACCTTC	CASSSVDYGYTF
.	TRBV20-1	TRBJ1-4	TRBD1	TGCAGTGCTAGTAATCGAGGGGGCGCGGGTGAAAAACTGTTTTTT	CSASNRGGAGEKLFF
.	TRBV19	TRBJ2-2	.	TGTGCCAGCGCCGGGACTCCGATCGCCGGGGAGCTGTTTTTT	CASAGTPIAGELFF
.	TRBV5-6	TRBJ2-5	TRBD2	TGTGCCAGCAGCTTGAAACTAGCGGGGGAAGAGACCCAGTACTTC	CASSLKLAGEETQYF
once	TRBV30	TRBJ1-5	.	TGTGCCTGGAGTGCTGACAGAAATCAGCCCCAGCATTTT	CAWSADRNQPQHF
.	TRBV5-6	TRBJ1-6	.	TGTGCCAGCAGCCGTCGGGGGTGGAATTCACCCCTCCACTTT	CASSRRGWNSPLHF
.	TRBV4-3	TRBJ1-6	TRBD1	TGCGCCAGCAGCCAAGTACCCGCAGGGGGCGATTCACCCCTCCACTTT	CASSQVPAGGDSPLHF
.	TRBV9	TRBJ1-1	TRBD1	TGTGCCAGCAGCGCGACCAGGGGGCGAGAGGTAGGCACTGAAGCTTTCTTT	CASSATRGREVGTEAFF
.	TRBV7-2	TRBJ1-6	.	TGTGCCAGCAGCTTGAGCTCCTATAATTCACCCCTCCACTTT	CASSLSSYNSPLHF
.	TRBV5-6	TRBJ1-6	.	TGTGCCAGCAGCCTCCGGGGATCCTATAATTCACCCCTCCACTTT	CASSLRGSYNSPLHF
.	TRBV14	TRBJ1-2	.	TGTGCCAGCAGCCAAGATTGGGAGTCAGGGGTGCGAAATGGCTACACCTTC	CASSQDWESGVRNGYTF
.	TRBV5-1	TRBJ2-1	.	TGCGCCAGCAGCTTGGCTGGTCCGAGCTCCTACAATGAGCAGTTCTTC	CASSLAGPSSYNEQFF
.	TRBV29-1	TRBJ2-1	.	TGCAGCGGCGTACGAGAGGGGAGGTGGTTCTTC	CSGVREGRWFF
.	TRBV5-8	TRBJ1-5	TRBD1	TGTGCCAGCTCCCACAGGGGGCCCCGTTGGCCCCAGCATTTT	CASSHRGPRWPQHF
.	TRBV5-1	TRBJ2-7	.	TGCGCCAGCAGCTTGGGACTTGACGGTAGCTCCTACGAGCAGTACTTC	CASSLGLDGSSYEQYF
once	TRBV24-1	TRBJ2-1	TRBD1	TGTGCCACCAGTGATGGCACAGGGGGCCCCTACAATGAGCAGTTCTTC	CATSDGTGGPYNEQFF
.	TRBV5-4	TRBJ1-1	TRBD1	TGTGCCAGCAGCCCCGGGACAGGGGTCAACACTGAAGCTTTCTTT	CASSPGTGVNTEAFF
few	TRBV19	TRBJ1-4	.	TGTGCCAGTAGTTCCCTCCAGGTCAGAACAACTAATGAAAAACTGTTTTTT	CASSSLQVRTTNEKLFF
.	TRBV7-2	TRBJ2-3	.	TGTGCCAGCAGCTTAGTAGGGGGGGCAGGCACAGATACGCAGTATTTT	CASSLVGGAGTDTQYF
.	TRBV7-9	TRBJ2-2	.	TGTGCCAGCAGGACAGGTCTGCTGAACACCGGGGAGCTGTTTTTT	CASRTGLLNTGELFF
.	TRBV6-2/TRBV6-3	TRBJ2-7	TRBD1	TGTGCCAGCAGTGGCAACAGGGGGCCGGGGTACGAGCAGTACTTC	CASSGNRGPGYEQYF
.	TRBV9	TRBJ1-2	TRBD1	TGTGCCAGCAGCGGTACAGGGGGAGGAAAAGACTATGGCTACACCTTC	CASSGTGGGKDYGYTF
.	TRBV5-8	TRBJ2-1	TRBD2	TGTGCCAGCAGCTGGACGCTAGCGGGGGTGCTGCATGAGCAGTTCTTC	CASSWTLAGVLHEQFF
.	TRBV11-3	TRBJ2-2	.	TGTGCCAGCAGCCTCCACACCGGGGAGCTGTTTTTT	CASSLHTGELFF
.	TRBV18	TRBJ1-2	TRBD1	TGTGCCAGCTCGTCAACTGGGACAGGGGGAAACGGCTACACCTTC	CASSSTGTGGNGYTF
.	TRBV7-9	TRBJ2-5	.	TGTGCCAGCAGCTTAAAACTGGTGGACCAAGAGACCCAGTACTTC	CASSLKLVDQETQYF
.	TRBV9	TRBJ2-5	TRBD2	TGTGCCAGCAGCGTAGCCCCTAGCGGGGGAGACGGGGAGACCCAGTACTTC	CASSVAPSGGDGETQYF
.	TRBV5-6	TRBJ1-4	.	TGTGCCAGCAGCCCTCGACAGCTTAATGAAAAACTGTTTTTT	CASSPRQLNEKLFF
few	TRBV19	TRBJ2-7	TRBD2	TGTGCCAGTAGCGGGGGGGTGTACGAGCAGTACTTC	CASSGGVYEQYF
.	TRBV3-1/TRBV3-2	TRBJ2-3	TRBD2	TGTGCCAGCAGCCTCAGAGGGACTAGCGGGTCGTCTAGCACAGATACGCAGTATTTT	CASSLRGTSGSSSTDTQYF
.	TRBV2	TRBJ1-1	.	TGTGCCAGCAGTGGGAGGGGGGGGAACACTGAAGCTTTCTTT	CASSGRGGNTEAFF
.	TRBV5-8	TRBJ1-5	TRBD1	TGTGCCAGCAGCTTGTATGGACAGGGACAAAATCAGCCCCAGCATTTT	CASSLYGQGQNQPQHF
.	TRBV5-1	TRBJ1-1	.	TGCGCCAGCAGCTTGGGGGCAGGCGTGAACACTGAAGCTTTCTTT	CASSLGAGVNTEAFF